This TCR beta chain was captured in a study of T-cell memory formation after mild COVID-19. Study-wide findings and caveats: Clones that got smaller from day 15 to 85 had even CD4/CD8, while clones growing later tipped toward CD4+.

This clonotype was seen at least ten times. The antigen is unknown. TCRdb re-analysed the 5' RACE reads in MiXCR, keeping a single row per CDR3 protein. The sample lists 180,000 or so distinct CDR3 sequences; 9.5% to 13% were seen once. J lost 0 bases, V lost 6 bases, and 22 bases had no gene match. The CDR3 spans 22 residues. Looked up from germline, CDR1 is SEHNR and CDR2 is FQNEAQ (reference sequence). This chain uses TRBV7-9 with TRBJ2-6, with 8 bases fitting TRBD1. This clonotype was sampled from a young man who had mild COVID-19 (a few samples of this study predate the infection). Cell type and time point are not known. The sequenced material came from PBMCs or a T cell subset sorted from them (not recorded which). DNA of the CDR3: TGTGCCAGCAGAAATCCCGGGACAGGTCATAGGGCGTCCTCCTCTGGGGCCAACGTCCTGACTTTC. This translates into CASRNPGTGHRASSSGANVLTF.